The rows below give T cell receptor beta chains drawn from one sample of a study of cytomegalovirus exposure and HLA in healthy donors. Sequencing used immunoSEQ multiplex PCR; TCRdb keeps in-frame clones, though not all of them. The sample yields approximately 150,000 clones, 80% seen once. Sample: PBMCs. The receptors stem from a middle-aged woman in good health and CMV-seronegative. The CDR3 runs from the conserved cysteine through the conserved F or W. The D gene is left open where the match is weak. Clone size is stated in some rows and not others, as once, few, many or a class when expanded.

>-|TRBJ1-1|TRBV5-1|-
CASSLSSDTEAFF
TGCGCCAGCAGCTTGTCATCGGACACTGAAGCTTTCTTT
>-|TRBJ2-5|TRBV25-1|-
CASSGPRRERETQYF
TGTGCCAGCAGTGGTCCCCGGAGGGAGAGGGAGACCCAGTACTTC
>-|TRBJ2-3|TRBV9|TRBD2
CASSDRAGVDTDTQYF
TGTGCCAGCAGCGACAGAGCGGGGGTTGACACAGATACGCAGTATTTT
>-|TRBJ2-2|TRBV5-1|-
CASSLILASGELFF
TGCGCCAGCAGCTTGATACTAGCCTCCGGGGAGCTGTTTTTT
>-|TRBJ1-5|TRBV6-1|TRBD1
CASTNRDSLAQPQHF
TGTGCCAGCACCAACCGGGACAGCCTAGCTCAGCCCCAGCATTTT
>few|TRBJ1-1|TRBV23-1|-
CASSQLGGNTEAFF
TGCGCCAGCAGTCAATTAGGAGGGAACACTGAAGCTTTCTTT
>-|TRBJ2-4|TRBV5-1|TRBD2
CASSYFDGGAAKNIQYF
TGCGCCAGCAGCTATTTCGACGGGGGGGCTGCCAAAAACATTCAGTACTTC
>-|TRBJ2-2|TRBV5-4|TRBD1
CASSGGQGAGELFF
TGTGCCAGCAGCGGGGGACAGGGGGCCGGGGAGCTGTTTTTT
>-|TRBJ2-3|TRBV19|TRBD2
CASRAGTSGTDTQYF
TGTGCCAGTAGAGCCGGGACTAGCGGAACAGATACGCAGTATTTT
>-|TRBJ2-7|TRBV7-9|-
CSSSLHRELDEQYF
TGTTCCAGCAGCTTGCACAGGGAGTTGGACGAGCAGTACTTC
>-|TRBJ2-7|TRBV28|-
CASSLRTSEQYF
TGTGCCAGCAGTTTACGAACTTCCGAGCAGTACTTC
>-|TRBJ1-1|TRBV11-2|-
CASSLQRTNTEAFF
TGTGCCAGCAGCTTACAGCGAACGAACACTGAAGCTTTCTTT
>-|TRBJ2-1|TRBV7-2|TRBD1
CASSPDRGIYNEQFF
TGTGCCAGCAGCCCGGACAGGGGAATCTACAATGAGCAGTTCTTC
>few|TRBJ1-1|TRBV6-6|-
CASSYPGLSEAFF
TGTGCCAGCAGTTACCCCGGTTTGTCTGAAGCTTTCTTT
>-|TRBJ1-6|TRBV5-1|TRBD1
CASSVDRVGSPLHF
TGCGCCAGCAGCGTAGACAGGGTGGGATCACCCCTCCACTTT
>-|TRBJ1-1|TRBV10-3|TRBD1
CAIRGQEGSEAFF
TGTGCCATCAGGGGACAGGAGGGATCTGAAGCTTTCTTT
>few|TRBJ2-7|TRBV6-1|-
CASRISYEQYF
TGTGCCAGCAGAATATCCTACGAGCAGTACTTC
>-|TRBJ2-7|TRBV5-1|TRBD2
CASSLLTFTASSGGSPPYEQYF
TGCGCCAGCAGCTTGCTAACTTTTACCGCATCTAGCGGGGGTTCGCCTCCCTACGAGCAGTACTTC
>few|TRBJ1-1|TRBV9|-
CASSVRARNTEAFF
TGTGCCAGCAGCGTCAGGGCCCGAAACACTGAAGCTTTCTTT
>-|TRBJ1-1|TRBV5-1|TRBD1
CASSFGLEGAVTEAFF
TGCGCCAGCAGCTTTGGATTGGAGGGGGCAGTTACTGAAGCTTTCTTT
>-|TRBJ2-5|TRBV6-5|TRBD2
CAARGAGVETQYF
TGTGCCGCTAGAGGGGCGGGAGTAGAGACCCAGTACTTC
>-|TRBJ2-7|TRBV13|-
CASTLQRDEQYF
TGTGCCAGCACCCTACAGCGGGACGAGCAGTACTTC
>-|TRBJ2-3|TRBV19|TRBD2
CASSTLSGRVSDTQYF
TGTGCCAGTAGTACCCTCAGCGGGAGGGTTTCAGATACGCAGTATTTT
>once|TRBJ2-7|TRBV13|TRBD2
CASSLTGLADHEQYF
TGTGCCAGCAGCCTGACGGGACTAGCCGACCACGAGCAGTACTTC
>-|TRBJ1-4|TRBV28|-
CASSSFTLWGGVREKLFF
TGTGCCAGCAGTTCCTTTACCCTTTGGGGGGGGGTGAGGGAAAAACTGTTTTTT
>-|TRBJ1-1|TRBV6-5|TRBD1
CASSYSRDSEAFF
TGTGCCAGCAGTTACTCGCGGGACAGCGAAGCTTTCTTT
>-|TRBJ1-6|TRBV18|-
CASSPQGPVGNSPLHF
TGTGCCAGCTCACCTCAGGGGCCTGTGGGGAATTCACCCCTCCACTTT
>-|TRBJ1-2|TRBV6-1|-
CASSEWGSNNYGYTF
TGTGCCAGCAGTGAATGGGGCAGTAACAACTATGGCTACACCTTC
>-|TRBJ2-3|TRBV6-1|-
CASRSGTGQAQYF
TGTGCCAGCAGGAGTGGGACGGGACAAGCGCAGTATTTT
>-|TRBJ2-1|TRBV12-5|-
CASGGGGGNEQFF
TGTGCTAGTGGGGGGGGTGGGGGAAATGAGCAGTTCTTC
>few|TRBJ2-7|TRBV6-1|-
CASSSTGTYEQYF
TGTGCCAGCAGTTCAACAGGGACCTACGAGCAGTACTTC
>-|TRBJ2-1|TRBV7-6|TRBD2
CASSWRASGGAVNEQFF
TGTGCCAGCAGCTGGCGGGCTAGCGGGGGGGCGGTCAATGAGCAGTTCTTC
>-|TRBJ2-5|TRBV9|-
CASSVAGGETQYF
TGTGCCAGCAGCGTAGCTGGGGGGGAGACCCAGTACTTC
>-|TRBJ2-1|TRBV4-1|TRBD2
CASSQKSGRPYNEQFF
TGCGCCAGCAGCCAGAAAAGCGGGAGACCCTACAATGAGCAGTTCTTC
>few|TRBJ2-1|TRBV19|-
CASSPRHYNEQFF
TGTGCCAGTAGTCCCCGACACTACAATGAGCAGTTCTTC
>-|TRBJ2-5|TRBV28|-
CASSFGGQQETQYF
TGTGCCAGCAGTTTCGGGGGACAGCAAGAGACCCAGTACTTC
>-|TRBJ1-2|TRBV10-3|-
CAISESLTDTNYGYTF
TGTGCCATCAGTGAGTCCCTGACAGATACTAACTATGGCTACACCTTC
>-|TRBJ1-1|TRBV29-1|TRBD1
CSSTETGADTEAFF
TGCAGCTCTACCGAGACAGGGGCCGACACTGAAGCTTTCTTT
>-|TRBJ1-1|TRBV7-2|-
CASKLTGYTEAFF
TGTGCCAGCAAGCTTACAGGGTACACTGAAGCTTTCTTT
>-|TRBJ2-2|TRBV7-3|TRBD2
CASRSGSSGGELFF
TGTGCCAGCAGGAGCGGGAGTAGTGGCGGGGAGCTGTTTTTT
>-|TRBJ2-5|TRBV6-1|-
CASSEGAGQETQYF
TGTGCCAGCAGTGAAGGGGCGGGCCAAGAGACCCAGTACTTC
>-|TRBJ2-1|TRBV6-5|-
CASSRDSLSYNEQFF
TGTGCCAGCAGCCGGGACTCCCTCTCCTACAATGAGCAGTTCTTC
>-|TRBJ2-5|TRBV19|TRBD1
CASRGTGWQETQYF
TGTGCCAGTAGGGGGACAGGGTGGCAAGAGACCCAGTACTTC
>-|TRBJ1-2|TRBV10-3|TRBD1
CAISPQGAGYGYTF
TGTGCCATCAGCCCGCAGGGGGCAGGCTATGGCTACACCTTC
>-|TRBJ1-4|TRBV5-1|-
CASSWGTSTNEKLFF
TGCGCCAGCAGCTGGGGGACATCAACTAATGAAAAACTGTTTTTT
>once|TRBJ2-1|TRBV28|-
CASSFPLQAWLDGSSYNEQFF
TGTGCCAGCAGTTTCCCCCTACAGGCTTGGTTGGACGGGAGCTCCTACAATGAGCAGTTCTTC
>-|TRBJ2-2|TRBV5-1|-
CASSQTGNTGELFF
TGCGCCAGCAGCCAGACAGGGAACACCGGGGAGCTGTTTTTT
>-|TRBJ2-7|TRBV6-5|TRBD2
CASSYSRGAYEQYF
TGTGCCAGCAGTTACTCCCGGGGGGCCTACGAGCAGTACTTC
>-|TRBJ2-5|TRBV2|-
CASRKSSVLQETQYF
TGTGCCAGCAGGAAATCTAGCGTGCTGCAAGAGACCCAGTACTTC
>-|TRBJ1-6|TRBV30|-
CAWSVKPLPGESSYNSPLHF
TGTGCCTGGAGTGTTAAGCCCCTTCCAGGGGAAAGCTCCTATAATTCACCCCTCCACTTT
>-|TRBJ1-1|TRBV19|-
CASSIDDRRNTEAFF
TGTGCCAGTAGTATTGATGACAGACGGAACACTGAAGCTTTCTTT